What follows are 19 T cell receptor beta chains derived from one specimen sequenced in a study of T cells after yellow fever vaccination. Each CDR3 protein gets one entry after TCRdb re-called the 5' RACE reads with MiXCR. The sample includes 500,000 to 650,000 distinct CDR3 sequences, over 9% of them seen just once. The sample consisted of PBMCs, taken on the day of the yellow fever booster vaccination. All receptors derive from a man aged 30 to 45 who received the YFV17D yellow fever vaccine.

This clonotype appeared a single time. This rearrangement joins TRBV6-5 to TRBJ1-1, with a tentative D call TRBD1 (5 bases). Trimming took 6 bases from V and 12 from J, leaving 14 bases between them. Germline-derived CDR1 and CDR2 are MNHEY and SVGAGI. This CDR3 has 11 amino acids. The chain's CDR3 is CASSVGTLSFF. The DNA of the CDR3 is TGTGCCAGCAGCGTCGGGACTCTTTCTTTCTTT.

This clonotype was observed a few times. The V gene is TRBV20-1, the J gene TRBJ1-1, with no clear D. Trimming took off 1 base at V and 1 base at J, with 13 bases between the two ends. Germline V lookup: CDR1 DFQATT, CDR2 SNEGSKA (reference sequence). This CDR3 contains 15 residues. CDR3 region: CSARAWPGTNTEAFF. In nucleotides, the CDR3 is TGCAGTGCTAGAGCTTGGCCCGGAACGAACACTGAAGCTTTCTTT.

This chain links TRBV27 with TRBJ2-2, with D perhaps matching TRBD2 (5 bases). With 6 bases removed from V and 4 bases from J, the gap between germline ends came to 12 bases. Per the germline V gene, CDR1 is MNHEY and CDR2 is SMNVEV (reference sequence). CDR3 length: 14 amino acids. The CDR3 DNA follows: TGTGCCAGCAGGGTCTCCGGGGTCACCGGGGAGCTGTTTTTT. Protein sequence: CASRVSGVTGELFF.

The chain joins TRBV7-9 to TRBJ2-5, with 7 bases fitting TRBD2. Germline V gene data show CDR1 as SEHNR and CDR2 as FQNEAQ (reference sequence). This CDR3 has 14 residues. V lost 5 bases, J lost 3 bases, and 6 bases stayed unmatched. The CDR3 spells CASSRLAEEETQYF. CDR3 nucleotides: TGTGCCAGCAGCAGACTAGCTGAAGAAGAGACCCAGTACTTC.

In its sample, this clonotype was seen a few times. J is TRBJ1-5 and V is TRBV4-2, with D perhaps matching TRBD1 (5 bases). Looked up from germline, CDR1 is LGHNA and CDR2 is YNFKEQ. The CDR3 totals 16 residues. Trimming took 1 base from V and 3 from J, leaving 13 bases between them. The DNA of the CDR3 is TGTGCCAGCAGCCAAGGGGACTCGGACACCAATCAGCCCCAGCATTTT. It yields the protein CASSQGDSDTNQPQHF.

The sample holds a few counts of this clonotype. CDR3 residues: CSVEGRSYEQYF. The CDR3 DNA reads TGCAGCGTTGAGGGACGGTCCTACGAGCAGTACTTC. The chain has TRBV29-1 and TRBJ2-7; D possibly matches TRBD1 or TRBD2 (5 bases each). The germline V gene has CDR1 SQVTM and CDR2 ANQGSEA. The CDR3 consists of 12 residues. V lost 3 bases to trimming and J lost 1 base, with 7 bases between them.

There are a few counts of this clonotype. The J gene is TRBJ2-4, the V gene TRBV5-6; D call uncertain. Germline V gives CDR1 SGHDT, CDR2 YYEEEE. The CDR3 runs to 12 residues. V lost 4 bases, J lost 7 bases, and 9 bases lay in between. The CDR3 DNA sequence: TGTGCCAGCAGCGGTGGTAGCAACATTCAGTACTTC. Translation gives CASSGGSNIQYF.

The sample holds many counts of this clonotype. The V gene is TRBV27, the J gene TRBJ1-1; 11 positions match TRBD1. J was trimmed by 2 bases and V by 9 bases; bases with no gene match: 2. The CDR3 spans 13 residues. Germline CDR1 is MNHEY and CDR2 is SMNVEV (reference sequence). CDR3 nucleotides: TGTGCCAGTCGGACAGGGGGCAACACTGAAGCTTTCTTT. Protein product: CASRTGGNTEAFF.

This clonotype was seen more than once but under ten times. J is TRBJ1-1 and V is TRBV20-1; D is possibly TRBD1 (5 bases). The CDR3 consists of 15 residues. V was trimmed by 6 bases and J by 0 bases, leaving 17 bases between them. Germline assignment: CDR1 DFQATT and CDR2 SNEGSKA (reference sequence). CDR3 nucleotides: TGCAGTGCCAGGAGGGGTGGGAGCCTGAACACTGAAGCTTTCTTT. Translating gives CSARRGGSLNTEAFF.

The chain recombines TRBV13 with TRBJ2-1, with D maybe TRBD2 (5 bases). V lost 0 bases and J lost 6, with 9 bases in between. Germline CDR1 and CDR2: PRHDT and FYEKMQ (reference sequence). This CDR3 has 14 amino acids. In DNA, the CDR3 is TGTGCCAGCAGCTTAGGCGGGGAGAGCAATGAGCAGTTCTTC. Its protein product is CASSLGGESNEQFF. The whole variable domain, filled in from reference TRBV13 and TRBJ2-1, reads AAGVIQSPRHLIKEKRETATLKCYPIPRHDTVYWYQQGPGQDPQFLISFYEKMQSDKGSIPDRFSAQQFSDYHSELNMSSLELGDSALYFCASSLGGESNEQFFGPGTRLTVL.

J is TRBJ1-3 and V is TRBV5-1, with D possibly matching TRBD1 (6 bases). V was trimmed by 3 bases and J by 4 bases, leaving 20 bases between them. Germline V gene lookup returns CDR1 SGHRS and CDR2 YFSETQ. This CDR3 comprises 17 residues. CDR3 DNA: TGCGCCAGCAGCTCGGACAGTCCGGGTCAGTCCGGAAACACCATATATTTT. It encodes CASSSDSPGQSGNTIYF. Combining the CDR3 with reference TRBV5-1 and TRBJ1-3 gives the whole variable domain KAGVTQTPRYLIKTRGQQVTLSCSPISGHRSVSWYQQTPGQGLQFLFEYFSETQRNKGNFPGRFSGRQFSNSRSEMNVSTLELGDSALYLCASSSDSPGQSGNTIYFGEGSWLTVV.

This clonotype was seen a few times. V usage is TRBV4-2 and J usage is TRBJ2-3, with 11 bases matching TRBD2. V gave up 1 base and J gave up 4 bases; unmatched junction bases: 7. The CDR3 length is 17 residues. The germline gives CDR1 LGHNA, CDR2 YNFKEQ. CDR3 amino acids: CASSQVTSGSWADTQYF. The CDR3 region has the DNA TGTGCCAGCAGCCAAGTCACTAGCGGGAGTTGGGCAGATACGCAGTATTTT.

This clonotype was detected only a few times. This CDR3 reads CSAEPGQLNGYTF. The CDR3 DNA reads TGCAGCGCGGAACCGGGACAGCTCAATGGCTACACCTTC. This chain joins TRBV29-1 and TRBJ1-2; TRBD1 agrees at 7 bases. From germline, CDR1 is SQVTM and CDR2 ANQGSEA. Germline trimming cut 7 bases from V and 6 bases from J; bases unmatched to any gene: 11. The CDR3 totals 13 residues.

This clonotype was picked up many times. The CDR3 DNA sequence: TGTGCCACCAGCACCTCTAGAAGCTCCTACAATGAGCAGTTCTTC. It yields the protein CATSTSRSSYNEQFF. This chain joins TRBV15 and TRBJ2-1; D is unclear. The V gene lost 4 bases and the J gene lost 0 bases, with 10 bases spanning the gap. CDR1 is LNHNV and CDR2 is YYDKDF in the germline V gene (reference sequence). This CDR3 spans 15 amino acids.

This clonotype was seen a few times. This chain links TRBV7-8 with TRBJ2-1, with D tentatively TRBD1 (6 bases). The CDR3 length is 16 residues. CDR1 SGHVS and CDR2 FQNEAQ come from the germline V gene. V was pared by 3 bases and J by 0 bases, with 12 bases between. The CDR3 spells CASSLTGQSSYNEQFF. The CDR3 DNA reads TGTGCCAGCAGCTTGACAGGACAAAGCTCCTACAATGAGCAGTTCTTC.

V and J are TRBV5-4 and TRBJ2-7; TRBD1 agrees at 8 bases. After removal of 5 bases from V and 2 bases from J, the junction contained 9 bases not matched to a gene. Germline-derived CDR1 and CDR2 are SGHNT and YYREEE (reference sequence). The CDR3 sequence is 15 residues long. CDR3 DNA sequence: TGTGCCAGCAGGGATGCACAGGGGGGAGCCTACGAGCAGTACTTC. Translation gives CASRDAQGGAYEQYF.

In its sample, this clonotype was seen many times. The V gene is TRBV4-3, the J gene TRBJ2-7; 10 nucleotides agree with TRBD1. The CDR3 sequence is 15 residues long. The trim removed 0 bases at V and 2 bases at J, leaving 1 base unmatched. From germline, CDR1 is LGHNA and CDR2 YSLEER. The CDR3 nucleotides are TGCGCCAGCAGCCAAGACGGGACAGGGGCCTACGAGCAGTACTTC. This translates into CASSQDGTGAYEQYF.

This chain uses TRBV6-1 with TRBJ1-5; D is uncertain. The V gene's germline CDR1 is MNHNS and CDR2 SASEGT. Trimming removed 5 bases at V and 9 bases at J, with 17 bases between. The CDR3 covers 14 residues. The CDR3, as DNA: TGTGCCAGCAGTCAGTATAATCAGAATGGGCCCCAGCATTTT. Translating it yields CASSQYNQNGPQHF.

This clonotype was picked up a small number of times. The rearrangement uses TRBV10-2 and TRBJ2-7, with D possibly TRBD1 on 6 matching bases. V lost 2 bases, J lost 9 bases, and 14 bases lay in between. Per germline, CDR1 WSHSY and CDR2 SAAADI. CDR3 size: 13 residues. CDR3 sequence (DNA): TGCGCCAGCAGTGAGAACTTCAGGGGCCTGCAGTACTTC. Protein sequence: CASSENFRGLQYF.